Presented here are 31 T cell receptor beta chains from one specimen sequenced in a study of blood T cell repertoires in COVID-19. Sequencing used immunoSEQ multiplex PCR; TCRdb keeps in-frame clones, though not all of them. This sample has under 100,000 clones, with about nine tenths found just once. Sequencing input: peripheral blood. The receptors come from a man aged 50-59 years with acute or convalescent COVID-19.

The table lists this clone with a few counts. This rearrangement joins TRBV6-5 to TRBJ2-3; 8 nucleotides agree with TRBD2. The CDR3 sequence is 15 residues long. Germline loops: CDR1 MNHEY, CDR2 SVGAGI. The V segment lost 4 bases and the J segment 4 bases; nucleotides outside the gene matches: 7. DNA for the CDR3: TGTGCCAGCAGTTGGGGACTAGAAAGATCAGATACGCAGTATTTT. This codes for CASSWGLERSDTQYF.

This clone has just a few counts. This chain links TRBV5-1 with TRBJ2-2; D unresolved. The CDR3 loop spans 15 amino acids. V lost 0 bases and J lost 1, with 7 bases in between. Germline V gene lookup returns CDR1 SGHRS and CDR2 YFSETQ. The CDR3 sequence is CASSLGTVNTGELFF. In DNA, the CDR3 is TGCGCCAGCAGCTTGGGTACAGTGAACACCGGGGAGCTGTTTTTT.

The V call is TRBV10-3, the J call TRBJ1-1; TRBD1 agrees at 7 bases. There are 13 residues in the CDR3. Germline V gene data show CDR1 as ENHRY and CDR2 as SYGVKD. The ends lost 4 bases at V and 8 bases at J; junction bases unmatched: 7. This CDR3 is CAISGFRQGEAFF. DNA of the CDR3: TGTGCCATCAGTGGATTTCGACAGGGAGAAGCTTTCTTT.

V is TRBV30 and J is TRBJ2-7, with TRBD2 identical over 12 bases. Germline V gene sequence: CDR1 GTSNPN, CDR2 SVGIG (reference sequence). Trimming removed 2 bases from V and 4 bases from J; junction bases left unmatched: 6. The CDR3 sequence is 15 residues long. The CDR3 DNA sequence: TGTGCCTGGAGTCCCCCTAGCGGGGGGGCTTACGAGCAGTACTTC. Translating gives CAWSPPSGGAYEQYF.

The chain joins TRBV14 to TRBJ1-6; 8 positions agree with TRBD1. The germline CDR1 and CDR2 sequences are SGHDN and FVKESK. The CDR3 extends over 14 amino acids. The V and J ends lost 5 bases and 5 bases, in that order; junction bases with no gene match: 2. The CDR3, as DNA: TGTGCCAGCAGCGACAGGGGCAATAATTCACCCCTCCACTTT. It yields the protein CASSDRGNNSPLHF.

CDR3: CASSYSASRNTEAFF. CDR3 nucleotide sequence: TGTGCCAGCAGTTACTCCGCCAGTCGGAACACTGAAGCTTTCTTT. The rearrangement links TRBV6-5 to TRBJ1-1; D remains ambiguous. Germline assignment: CDR1 MNHEY and CDR2 SVGAGI. The ends were cut back, 0 bases at V and 1 base at J, with 9 bases in the middle. The CDR3 has 15 amino acids.

This clone was seen a handful of times. The rearrangement uses TRBV4-1 and TRBJ1-1; 9 bases match TRBD1. CDR1 is MGHRA and CDR2 is YSYEKL in the germline V gene. The CDR3 covers 15 residues. V was clipped by 1 base and J by 4 bases; unmatched bases: 4. CDR3 nucleotides: TGCGCCAGCAGCCAAGCAGACAGGGGGATCACTGAAGCTTTCTTT. Translated, it gives CASSQADRGITEAFF.

This clone was observed once. The chain carries TRBV5-1 and TRBJ1-4; 10 bases align to TRBD1. The CDR3 has 15 amino acids. V lost 4 bases to trimming and J lost 3 bases; unmatched junction nucleotides: 3. CDR1 is SGHRS, CDR2 YFSETQ, per germline. In DNA, the CDR3 is TGCGCCAGCAGCAGGGACAGGGGCCCTAATGAAAAACTGTTTTTT. Protein sequence: CASSRDRGPNEKLFF.

This chain uses TRBV5-1 with TRBJ1-2, with 10 positions matching TRBD1. Germline loops: CDR1 SGHRS, CDR2 YFSETQ. CDR3 length equals 15 residues. V was pared by 0 bases and J by 3 bases, with 2 bases of the junction left unmatched. CDR3 region: CASSLGGTGDYGYTF. CDR3 bases: TGCGCCAGCAGCTTGGGAGGGACAGGGGACTATGGCTACACCTTC.

The V call is TRBV18, the J call TRBJ1-1; D gene unclear. CDR1 and CDR2 from the germline V gene are KGHSH and LQKENI. The length of the CDR3 is 16 residues. V gave up 5 bases and J gave up 5 bases, with 21 bases separating them. CDR3: CASSTLVIGDPTEAFF. In nucleotides, the CDR3 is TGTGCCAGCTCAACACTCGTGATAGGAGACCCTACTGAAGCTTTCTTT.

The gene calls are TRBV12-3 or TRBV12-4 and TRBJ1-1; D remains unclear. V was pared by 2 bases and J by 3 bases, with 7 bases between. This CDR3 has 13 amino acids. The chain's CDR3 is CASSLILDTEAFF. As DNA, the CDR3 is TGTGCCAGCAGTTTAATACTGGACACTGAAGCTTTCTTT.

This clone was seen once. This chain uses TRBV29-1 with TRBJ1-5; the D gene is possibly TRBD1 (6 bases). Germline loops: CDR1 SQVTM, CDR2 ANQGSEA. The V end lost 4 bases, the J end lost 4 bases, and 11 bases lay between the germline ends. The CDR3 covers 13 residues. The CDR3 DNA is TGCAGCGTTGCACAGGGAACTAATCAGCCCCAGCATTTT. This sequence encodes CSVAQGTNQPQHF.

V and J are TRBV7-2 and TRBJ1-1, with TRBD1 identical over 8 bases. Unmatched junction bases numbered 8, after V lost 4 bases and J lost 4 bases. Germline-derived CDR1 and CDR2 are SGHTA and FQGNSA. This CDR3 has 15 amino acids. For the CDR3, the DNA is TGTGCCAGCAGCTCATATATCGACAGGGGCACTGAAGCTTTCTTT. It encodes CASSSYIDRGTEAFF.

This chain joins TRBV7-8 and TRBJ2-1, with TRBD2 matching 12 bases. Per the germline V gene, CDR1 is SGHVS and CDR2 is FQNEAQ. Unmatched junction bases numbered 10, after V lost 7 bases and J lost 6 bases. This CDR3 is built from 16 residues. In DNA, the CDR3 is TGTGCCAGCACTCCTCGACTAGCGGGGGTATTCAATGAGCAGTTCTTC. It yields the protein CASTPRLAGVFNEQFF.

This clone has only a few counts. The chain has TRBV3-1 (or the pseudogene TRBV3-2) and TRBJ2-1, with 10 bases identical to TRBD2. Germline V gene sequence: CDR1 LGHDT, CDR2 YNNKEL (reference sequence). CDR3 size: 15 residues. The J segment lost 8 bases and the V segment lost 2 bases, leaving 6 bases of the junction unmatched. The CDR3 protein is CASSQPASGGHEQFF. In DNA, the CDR3 is TGTGCCAGCAGCCAACCGGCTAGCGGGGGCCATGAGCAGTTCTTC.

This sequence joins TRBV12-3 or TRBV12-4 and TRBJ1-1; 11 nucleotides agree with TRBD1. The ends lost 5 bases at V and 11 bases at J; junction bases unmatched: 4. The CDR3 loop spans 12 amino acids. In nucleotides, the CDR3 is TGTGCCAGCAGTCGGACAGGGGGCGGGGCTTTCTTT. It encodes CASSRTGGGAFF.

This chain uses TRBV5-1 with TRBJ1-4; TRBD1 agrees at 7 bases. The CDR3 sequence is 16 residues long. V was clipped by 4 bases and J by 3 bases; unmatched bases: 9. CDR1 SGHRS and CDR2 YFSETQ come from the germline V gene. In nucleotides, the CDR3 is TGCGCCAGCAGCACAGGCACCGGGACAGCTAATGAAAAACTGTTTTTT. It yields the protein CASSTGTGTANEKLFF. Using reference TRBV5-1 and TRBJ1-4 for the parts outside the CDR3, the full variable domain is KAGVTQTPRYLIKTRGQQVTLSCSPISGHRSVSWYQQTPGQGLQFLFEYFSETQRNKGNFPGRFSGRQFSNSRSEMNVSTLELGDSALYLCASSTGTGTANEKLFFGSGTQLSVL.

The chain links TRBV7-8 to TRBJ1-6, with D perhaps matching TRBD1 (5 bases). CDR3 size: 14 residues. CDR1 SGHVS and CDR2 FQNEAQ come from the germline V gene. V was clipped by 1 base and J by 13 bases, with 14 bases between them. DNA for the CDR3: TGTGCCAGCAGCTTAGGTGAACAGGTGGGTCCCCTCCACTTT. It translates to CASSLGEQVGPLHF.

The chain joins TRBV3-1 (or the pseudogene TRBV3-2) to TRBJ1-6; D is perhaps TRBD1 (5 bases). This CDR3 spans 16 amino acids. The germline V and J ends were trimmed by 1 base and 7 bases, with 14 bases remaining between them. Germline CDR1 is LGHDT and CDR2 is YNNKEL (reference sequence). DNA of the CDR3: TGTGCCAGCAGCCAAGCTGGGGCAGTTGGGAATTCACCCCTCCACTTT. Its protein is CASSQAGAVGNSPLHF.

The V and J genes are TRBV7-9 and TRBJ1-4; D is unresolved. Germline CDR1 SEHNR, CDR2 FQNEAQ (reference sequence). The CDR3 is made up of 14 amino acids. V lost 5 bases and J 0 bases, leaving 7 bases between the germline ends. CDR3 region: CASSPGSTNEKLFF. The CDR3 DNA sequence: TGTGCCAGCAGCCCGGGATCAACTAATGAAAAACTGTTTTTT.

V and J are TRBV27 and TRBJ2-7; D may be TRBD1 (6 bases). Trimming took 5 bases from V and 2 from J, leaving 13 bases between them. Germline loops: CDR1 MNHEY, CDR2 SMNVEV (reference sequence). This CDR3 region has 14 residues. CDR3 sequence: CASSQGSKTYEQYF. The DNA for the CDR3 is TGTGCCAGCAGTCAGGGGTCGAAAACCTACGAGCAGTACTTC.

The chain recombines TRBV11-3 with TRBJ2-3; 11 nucleotides agree with TRBD2. Looked up from germline, CDR1 is SGHNT and CDR2 is YENEEA. The CDR3 is 16 residues long. V lost 3 bases, J lost 4 bases, and 6 bases stayed unmatched. The CDR3 region has the DNA TGTGCCAGCAGCTTGTCTAGCGGGGGGCCCCCAGATACGCAGTATTTT. It encodes CASSLSSGGPPDTQYF. The full variable domain, in which reference TRBV11-3 and TRBJ2-3 provide the parts outside the CDR3, is EAGVVQSPRYKIIEKKQPVAFWCNPISGHNTLYWYLQNLGQGPELLIRYENEEAVDDSQLPKDRFSAERLKGVDSTLKIQPAELGDSAVYLCASSLSSGGPPDTQYFGPGTRLTVL.

The V gene is TRBV27, the J gene TRBJ2-5; 14 nucleotides line up with TRBD2. Germline loops: CDR1 MNHEY, CDR2 SMNVEV (reference sequence). The CDR3 totals 16 residues. Trimming took 5 bases from V and 4 from J; bases not matched to a gene: 6. CDR3 coding DNA: TGTGCCAGCAGTGCCCGACTAGCGGGGGGGCCAGAGACCCAGTACTTC. It translates to CASSARLAGGPETQYF.

The genes are TRBV5-1 and TRBJ2-3; D ambiguous. The CDR3 has 15 amino acids. Germline assignment: CDR1 SGHRS and CDR2 YFSETQ. The germline V and J ends were trimmed by 0 bases and 0 bases, with 8 bases remaining between them. The CDR3 region has the DNA TGCGCCAGCAGCTTGGATGGGCCTAGCACAGATACGCAGTATTTT. Residues: CASSLDGPSTDTQYF.

The chain links TRBV5-1 to TRBJ1-2; D gene uncertain. Germline V gives CDR1 SGHRS, CDR2 YFSETQ. The CDR3 totals 10 residues. CDR3 DNA: TGCGGTTTATTTAGTTATGGCTACACCTTC. Translating gives CGLFSYGYTF.

The chain combines TRBV7-2 with TRBJ2-1, with 9 bases that match TRBD1. With 3 bases clipped from V and 10 bases from J, the junction kept 7 bases outside the gene matches. This CDR3 is 14 amino acids long. The germline CDR1 and CDR2 sequences are SGHTA and FQGNSA. CDR3 sequence reads: CASSFPDRGSEQFF. Here the CDR3 DNA reads TGTGCCAGCAGCTTCCCGGACAGGGGAAGCGAGCAGTTCTTC.

CDR3 in amino acids: CASSLVAAHTGELFF. CDR3 coding DNA: TGCGCCAGCAGCTTGGTAGCGGCGCACACCGGGGAGCTGTTTTTT. The V gene is TRBV5-1, the J gene TRBJ2-2; TRBD2 might be the D (6 bases). Germline V lookup: CDR1 SGHRS, CDR2 YFSETQ. The CDR3 sequence is 15 residues long. Deletions cut 0 bases from V and 3 bases from J, with 9 bases between.

J is TRBJ2-5 and V is TRBV11-2; 11 bases match TRBD2. The CDR3 spans 18 residues. V shed 1 base, J shed 0 bases, and the junction held 7 bases outside the gene matches. Germline CDR1 and CDR2: SGHAT and FQNNGV. The CDR3 reads CASSLVGLAGGNQETQYF. Here the CDR3 DNA reads TGTGCCAGCAGCTTAGTAGGGCTAGCGGGGGGAAACCAAGAGACCCAGTACTTC.

The J gene is TRBJ1-3, the V gene TRBV3-1 (or the pseudogene TRBV3-2), with 10 bases fitting TRBD1. The trim removed 2 bases at V and 5 bases at J, leaving 6 bases unmatched. Per germline, CDR1 LGHDT and CDR2 YNNKEL (reference sequence). The CDR3 has 16 amino acids. This CDR3 reads CASSQPGQGFRNTIYF. Written as DNA, the CDR3 is TGTGCCAGCAGCCAACCGGGACAGGGGTTCAGAAACACCATATATTTT.

The V and J genes are TRBV19 and TRBJ1-4, with a weak D call TRBD1 (6 bases). CDR3 length: 14 residues. Per the germline V gene, CDR1 is LNHDA and CDR2 is SQIVND (reference sequence). V shed 7 bases and J shed 0 bases, with 9 bases lying between them. The chain's CDR3 is CASTRTATNEKLFF. DNA of the CDR3: TGTGCCAGTACTCGGACAGCAACTAATGAAAAACTGTTTTTT.

This chain links TRBV14 with TRBJ1-2; maybe TRBD1 (5 bases). The CDR3 contains 13 residues. Per the germline V gene, CDR1 is SGHDN and CDR2 is FVKESK. Trimming left V 3 bases short and J 7 bases short, with 12 bases between. CDR3 sequence: CASSHTGPVGYTF. CDR3 DNA sequence: TGTGCCAGCAGCCACACAGGACCGGTTGGCTACACCTTC.